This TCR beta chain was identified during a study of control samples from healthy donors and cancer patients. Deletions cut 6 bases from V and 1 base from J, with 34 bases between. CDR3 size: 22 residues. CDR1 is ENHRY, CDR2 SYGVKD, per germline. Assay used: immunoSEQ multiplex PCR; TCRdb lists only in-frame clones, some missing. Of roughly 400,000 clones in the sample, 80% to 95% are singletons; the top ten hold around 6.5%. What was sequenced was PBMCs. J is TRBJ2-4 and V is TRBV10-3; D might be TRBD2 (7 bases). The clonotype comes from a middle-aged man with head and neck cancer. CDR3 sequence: CAIRVKPLPVGRGPSAKNIQYF. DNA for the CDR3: TGTGCCATCAGAGTGAAACCCCTTCCCGTCGGGCGGGGGCCGTCGGCCAAAAACATTCAGTACTTC.